This TCR beta chain was profiled in a study of shared clonotypes between healthy human individuals. Findings and limits, study-wide: For sorted subsets, rarefaction showed incomplete sequencing despite large depth.

At a deep level, the assay was run. The input for sorted-subset replicate PCRs was approximately 190 ng DNA, about 30,000 T cell genomes. Repertoires were generated with immunoSEQ multiplex PCR, while TCRdb's copy carries only in-frame clones and drops some. The table lists some 1,100,000 clones, around 78% of them singletons. Germline V CDR1 and CDR2: MDHEN, SYDVKM. The CDR3 contains 15 residues. J lost 5 bases, V lost 2 bases, and 7 bases had no gene match. Regarding this clone: Its antigen is not identified.

Division of CD4+ cells produced a CD45RA+ naive subset and a CD45RA-negative memory subset. The receptor was derived from a man aged 18-30 years in good health. Some clones in this sample may be carry-over from other donors' samples. The sample taken for sequencing was memory CD4+ T cells from PBMCs. Subset reported: CD45RA-negative fraction. The J gene is TRBJ2-7, the V gene TRBV28, with 9 bases fitting TRBD1. Written as DNA, the CDR3 is TGTGCCAGCAGTTTAATGGGACAGGGCATCCACGAGCAGTACTTC. Translated: CASSLMGQGIHEQYF.